This T cell receptor beta chain was sequenced during a study of blood T cell repertoires in COVID-19. Looking at the study overall: COVID-19 samples, acute and convalescent, were from the United States, Italy and Spain. PBMCs, B-cell-depleted T cells, or T cells were the source of the cDNA or gDNA that made up the material.

Original methodology: Amplifying reference gene primers gave estimates of nucleated cell counts. Some clones are missing from TCRdb's copy, which holds only in-frame ones; the method was immunoSEQ multiplex PCR. D and trimming come from the DNA, and the V and J calls and clone size come from that table. The data hold about 59,000 clones, with over 75% observed a single time. Germline values: CDR1 SQVTM, CDR2 ANQGSEA. This CDR3 comprises 17 residues. Trimming at V came to 3 bases and at J to 0 bases, leaving 12 bases not matched to a gene. Source material: peripheral blood. The J gene is TRBJ2-7, the V gene TRBV29-1, with 9 bases aligning to TRBD1. This sequence was found in a man aged 60-69 years with COVID-19, enrolled during active disease. The CDR3 sequence: CSVDGTGPTGVSYEQYF. CDR3 nucleotide sequence: TGCAGCGTTGATGGGACAGGGCCGACCGGGGTCTCCTACGAGCAGTACTTC.